Included here is one TCR beta chain sequence, with context. Its antigen remains unidentified. CDR1 and CDR2 from the germline V gene are LNHDA and SQIVND (reference sequence). The CDR3 length is 14 residues. V was shortened by 1 base and J by 7 bases, with 8 bases between the two germline ends. This sample was taken from a study of lymphopenia after photon versus proton radiotherapy. Study findings and constraints: A bigger post-nadir fall in TCR diversity correlated inversely with survival time in deceased patients. Under photons, naive T cells and diversity fell while effector/memory populations rose. Better survival with proton therapy was suggested as possible, not demonstrated. After lymphocyte nadir, photon-treated repertoires showed oligoclonal expansion, especially CD8+ Temra.

Profiling relied on immunoSEQ multiplex PCR, and the TCRdb table lists in-frame clones only, not all of them. Of roughly 63,000 clones listed, about 81% are singletons. V usage is TRBV19 and J usage is TRBJ1-6; no firm D call. This TCR derives from a man in his fifties or sixties with pancreatic cancer. This specimen was peripheral blood, taken from a patient treated with proton-based radiotherapy. The CDR3 bases are TGTGCCAGTAGTATAGCAACAGCCAATTCACCCCTCCACTTT. This gives the protein CASSIATANSPLHF.